This T cell receptor beta chain was documented in a study of shared clonotypes between healthy human individuals. Trimming left V 4 bases short and J 4 bases short, with 22 bases between. The CDR3 loop spans 17 amino acids. The germline CDR1 and CDR2 sequences are SGHTA and FQGNSA. Profiling relied on immunoSEQ multiplex PCR, and the TCRdb table lists in-frame clones only, not all of them. The table has fewer than 2.5 million clones, 80% to 95% seen once. Material for sequencing was naive CD4+ T cells from PBMCs. Documented subset: CD45RA+ positively selected. This sequence joins TRBV7-2 and TRBJ1-2; D not resolved. The TCR originated in a man aged 18 to 30 in good health. Some clones in this sample may be carry-over from other donors' samples. This CDR3 reads CASSSIPATTHIYGYTF. The CDR3 coding sequence is TGTGCCAGCAGCTCGATCCCGGCCACGACTCACATCTATGGCTACACCTTC.